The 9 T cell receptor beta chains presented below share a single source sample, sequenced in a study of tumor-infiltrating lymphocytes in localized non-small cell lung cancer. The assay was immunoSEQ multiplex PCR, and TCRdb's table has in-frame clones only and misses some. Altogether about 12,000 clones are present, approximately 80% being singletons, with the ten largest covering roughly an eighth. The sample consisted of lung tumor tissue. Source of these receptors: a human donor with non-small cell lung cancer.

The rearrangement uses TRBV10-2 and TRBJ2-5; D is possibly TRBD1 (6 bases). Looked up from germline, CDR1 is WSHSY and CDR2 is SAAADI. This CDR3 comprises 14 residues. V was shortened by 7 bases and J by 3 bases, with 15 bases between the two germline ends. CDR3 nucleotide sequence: TGCGCCAGCATTTCAGGGGTTGGGAAAGAGACCCAGTACTTC. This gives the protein CASISGVGKETQYF.

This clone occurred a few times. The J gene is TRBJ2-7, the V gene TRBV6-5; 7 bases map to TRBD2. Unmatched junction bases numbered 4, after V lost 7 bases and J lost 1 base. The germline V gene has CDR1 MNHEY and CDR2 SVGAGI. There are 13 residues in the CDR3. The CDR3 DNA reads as TGTGCCAGCACCCCTAGCGGATCCTACGAGCAGTACTTC. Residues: CASTPSGSYEQYF.

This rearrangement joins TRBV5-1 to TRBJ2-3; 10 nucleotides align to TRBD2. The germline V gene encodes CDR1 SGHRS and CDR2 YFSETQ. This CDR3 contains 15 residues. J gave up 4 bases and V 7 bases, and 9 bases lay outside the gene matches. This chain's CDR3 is CASRLAGEGADTQYF. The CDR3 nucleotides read TGCGCCAGCCGGCTAGCGGGAGAGGGCGCAGATACGCAGTATTTT.

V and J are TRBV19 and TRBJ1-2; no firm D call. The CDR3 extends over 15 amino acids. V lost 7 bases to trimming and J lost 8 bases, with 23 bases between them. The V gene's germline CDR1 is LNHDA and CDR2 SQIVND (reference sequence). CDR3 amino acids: CASIPEAGPKWGYTF. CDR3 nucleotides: TGTGCCAGTATTCCCGAGGCAGGCCCCAAGTGGGGCTACACCTTC.

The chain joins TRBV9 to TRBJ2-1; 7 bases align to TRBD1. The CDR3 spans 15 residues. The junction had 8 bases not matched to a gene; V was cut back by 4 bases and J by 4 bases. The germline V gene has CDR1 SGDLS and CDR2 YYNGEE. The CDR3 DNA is TGTGCCAGCAGCTCCGGGACAGAGACTTACAATGAGCAGTTCTTC. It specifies CASSSGTETYNEQFF.

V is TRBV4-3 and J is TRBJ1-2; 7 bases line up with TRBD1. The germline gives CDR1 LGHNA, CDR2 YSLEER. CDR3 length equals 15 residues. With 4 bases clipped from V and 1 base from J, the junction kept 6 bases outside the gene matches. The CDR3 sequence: CASSRDREFNYGYTF. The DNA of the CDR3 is TGCGCCAGCAGCCGTGACAGGGAATTTAACTATGGCTACACCTTC.

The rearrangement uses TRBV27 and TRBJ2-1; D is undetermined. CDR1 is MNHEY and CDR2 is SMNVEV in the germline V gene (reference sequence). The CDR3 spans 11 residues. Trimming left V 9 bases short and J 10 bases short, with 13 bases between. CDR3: CASFHSREQFF. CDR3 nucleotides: TGTGCCAGTTTTCACAGTCGCGAGCAGTTCTTC.

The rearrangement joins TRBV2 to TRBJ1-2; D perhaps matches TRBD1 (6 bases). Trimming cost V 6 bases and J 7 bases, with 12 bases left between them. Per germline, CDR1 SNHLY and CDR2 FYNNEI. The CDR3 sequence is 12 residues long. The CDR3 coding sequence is TGTGCCAGCAGGGCCGGGGGGCTTGGCTACACCTTC. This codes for CASRAGGLGYTF.

This CDR3 is CASSTDREDNSPLHF. CDR3 nucleotides: TGTGCCAGCAGTACGGACAGGGAGGATAATTCACCCCTCCACTTT. The chain is built from TRBV6-5 and TRBJ1-6, with 8 bases lining up with TRBD1. Trimming took 5 bases from V and 5 from J; bases not matched to a gene: 5. This CDR3 region has 15 residues. Germline values: CDR1 MNHEY, CDR2 SVGAGI.